The present entry profiles one T cell receptor beta chain with its context. Its antigen remains unidentified. Nothing much larger sits one base from this clone, and base qualities are not available. The CDR3 regions of human TCRbeta chains were analyzed by immunosequencing. Per the authors' processing: Repertoire TCRs were matched against a reference library of SARS-CoV-2-specific TCRs generated with the MIRA antigen-specificity platform. Breadth was defined as the fraction of unique TCRs that were SARS-CoV-2-associated. Depth was defined as the fraction of total T cells that were SARS-CoV-2-associated. Using the MIRA data, every spike-specific TCR was mapped to the spike region that the TCR reacted to and assigned to either a CD4 or a CD8 class. Log10-transformed breadth and depth values were compared by one-way ANOVA with Sidak's multiple comparisons tests. Imported from immuneACCESS, the table was reduced by TCRdb to in-frame sequences with V and J called. These copies leave out some clones; in studies compared against another copy, an unresolved V gene accounts for under half, and the cause of the remainder is not known. The DNA gave D and trimming, while V, J and clone size come from that table. For this sample the table gives 70,000 to 90,000 clones, of which approximately 89% were detected only once. The leading ten clones occupy around 2.2% of the sample.

The data derive from a study of T cell responses to AZD1222 COVID-19 vaccine (dated by TCRdb to the early 2020s). For context, the study as a whole: AZD1222 recipients whose second dose came at about 4 weeks and those whose second dose came at about 12 weeks were combined into one group, since spike-specific TCR depth and breadth did not differ between the two schedules. Enrollment into the trials was organized by age into subgroups of 18-55, 56-69 and 70-plus years, and those subgroups contained approximately 150, 30 and 60 TCR-sequenced participants, respectively. TCR sequencing covered some 240 trial participants: nearly 210 given two doses of AZD1222 and 26 given two doses of MenACWY control vaccine. Study-wide findings and limitations: The whole spike protein was spanned by vaccine-associated CD4 TCRs, and dominant responses were seen in regions 160-218 and 743-854. Participants were mostly white British and included more females than males, and it was suggested by the authors that clonal diversity may have been underestimated. In the small 56-69-year group, the increase in depth fell short of significance, most likely because of low power. Conclusions about previously exposed vaccinees are limited because only 6 or 7 AZD1222 recipients were SARS-CoV-2 seropositive at baseline. Reportedly, close to half of the unique spike-specific TCRs recognized epitopes lying outside the regions that are mutated in the B.1.351 and B.1.1.7 variants. Because no samples from the day 14 peak response were available, repertoires could be characterized only after the peak T cell response. After two AZD1222 doses, spike-specific TCR breadth and depth were significantly higher than at day 0 and than in MenACWY recipients.

This specimen's time point label, interpreted: baseline before first vaccination. Vaccinee samples were obtained from the UK trials COV001 and COV002, which included a single-blind randomized controlled phase 2/3 trial of AZD1222 (ChAdOx1 nCoV-19) in healthy adults. Trial participant PBMC samples were collected at day 0 and day 28 after the second dose for TCRbeta chain sequencing. CDR1 and CDR2, looked up from the germline V gene (reference sequence), are LNHDA and SQIVND. The CDR3 covers 14 residues, taking in both the cysteine and the phenylalanine. The kept DNA is CDR3 alone, 42 bases in frame from the first base. Trimming at the junction amounts to 2 bases on V and 1 base on J, and the germline ends lie 8 bases apart.

This sample comprised peripheral blood, obtained on day 0 of AZD1222 vaccination. This TCR came from an adult in good health. Here the chain combines TRBV19 and TRBJ1-1; the D gene is perhaps TRBD1, from 5 matching bases. The DNA reads as follows: TGTGCCAGTAGTATACACCAGGGGAACACTGAAGCTTTCTTT. This codes for CASSIHQGNTEAFF.